This section outlines one T cell receptor (beta chain) sequence together with its context. No antigen is known for it. This sample was included in a study of human T cells and chemical hapten exposure. The CDR3 loop spans 19 amino acids. J was trimmed by 0 bases and V by 3 bases; bases with no gene match: 11. This sample's time point: patch test 3, about 24 weeks after DPC sensitization. The treatment is: therapeutic diphenylcyclopropenone sensitization with weekly scalp DPC. Regarding the study as a whole: With DPC sensitization, TCRs exceeding 1 in 1000 frequency showed no change.

Via MiXCR, TCRdb re-called the RACE reads, giving one row per CDR3 protein. Seen here are 50,000 to 65,000 distinct CDR3 sequences, about 10% observed once, and the top ten hold around 17%. The clonotype originates from a middle-aged woman with alopecia areata. Some clones in this sample may be carry-over from other donors' samples. The chain uses TRBV5-3 and TRBJ1-6; 8 nucleotides align to TRBD1. TRBV5-3 is classed as an ORF, of uncertain function. This sample comprised whole blood, obtained in connection with sensitization to the hapten diphenylcyclopropenone (DPC). The CDR3 protein is CARSYGQGRGSSYNSPLHF. CDR3 sequence (DNA): TGTGCCAGAAGCTATGGACAGGGAAGAGGTAGCTCCTATAATTCACCCCTCCACTTT.